This T cell receptor beta chain comes out of a study of a mutant IDH1 vaccine in newly diagnosed glioma (dated by TCRdb to the early 2020s). Study-wide context: Of the roughly 32 patients who were treated, approximately 60% were male and about 40% were female, and the mean age was roughly 40 years. Prior to enrollment, patients had been given standard therapy consisting of radiotherapy alone, temozolomide alone, or radiochemotherapy with temozolomide, with the combination given to most patients. Six visits were used for peripheral blood collection: V03 (baseline), V05, V07, V10, V12 and V13. For exploratory analyses, longitudinal TCRB deep sequencing was carried out in around 24 treated patients wherever samples were available. The research as a whole found: It was noted by the authors that analyses of patient blood samples could not be reproduced owing to sample limitations. Vaccine-induced immune responses across multiple MHC alleles were detected in over 85% of patients. Changes in the top peripheral T cell clonotypes picked up by TCRB sequencing did not appear to be linked to pseudoprogression. Availability determined which PBMC samples were chosen for TCRB deep sequencing.

This clone was detected a few times. Its binding antigen is unknown. Base qualities are not provided; no much larger clone lies one nucleotide away. Libraries were constructed by the immunoSEQ multiplex PCR assay. Rearranged TCR beta chain sequences were amplified with the hsTCRB Kit following the manufacturer's protocol. Sequencing of TCRB libraries was carried out on an Illumina MiSeq. As for the authors' bioinformatics: The kit vendor's proprietary platform handled demultiplexing, trimming and gene mapping. TCRdb took over this immuneACCESS table, retaining in-frame rearrangements with V and J assigned. Such tables are incomplete; in checked studies, under half of the missing clones stem from an unresolved V gene, and the remainder is unexplained. V and J calls and clone size are as listed in that table; D and trimming were resolved from the DNA. This sample lists about 59,000 clones; 91% were detected once. Approximately 2.4% of the sample belongs to the ten largest clones.

This specimen's time point label, interpreted: baseline, week 1 (first vaccination visit). The sample's treatment or condition, from its label and the paper: pre-vaccination baseline after standard-of-care therapy. Newly diagnosed WHO grade 3 or 4 IDH1-mutant astrocytomas showing loss of nuclear ATRX were present in the donors. The samples were drawn from NOA16, a multicentre, single-arm, open-label phase I trial in Germany that tested a mutant IDH1 peptide vaccine in humans for the first time. Visit V03 blood draws served as the baseline sample for immunogenicity testing. Genomic DNA for TCRB sequencing was extracted from EDTA blood using the DNeasy Blood and Tissue Kit. V was cut back by 0 bases and J by 7 bases, leaving a gap of 19 bases between them. As encoded in the germline V gene, CDR1 is SGHDT while CDR2 is YYEEEE. The CDR3, from cysteine to phenylalanine, totals 16 residues. Only the CDR3 part of the read is kept: 48 bases, read in frame from the first base.

The TCR comes from a man in his fifties or sixties with glioma. This chain is built from TRBV5-6 and TRBJ2-5; 6 matching bases give a weak D call of TRBD2. The sequencing used PBMCs, collected from a glioma patient treated with radiotherapy, temozolomide or both. The CDR3 region: CASSLGRLAREGTQYF. The nucleotide sequence reads TGTGCCAGCAGCTTGGGTCGGCTAGCGAGGGAAGGGACCCAGTACTTC.